What follows is one T cell receptor (beta chain) and its context. Germline-derived CDR1 and CDR2 are SGHTA and FQGNSA. This CDR3 is 14 amino acids long. Deletions cut 2 bases from V and 2 bases from J, with 7 bases between. The data were taken from a study of blood T cell repertoires in COVID-19. Turning to the study itself: COVID-19 samples from acute and convalescent phases originated in the United States, Italy and Spain. PBMCs, B-cell-depleted T cells, or T cells were the source of the cDNA or gDNA that made up the material.

As originally analysed: Amplification with reference gene primers provided the estimates of nucleated cell counts. The protocol was immunoSEQ multiplex PCR, while the TCRdb copy is restricted to in-frame clones and leaves out a portion. V and J calls and clone size are given by that table; D and trimming were obtained from the DNA. The repertoire includes roughly 260,000 clones, about 89% of them detected once, and around 2.5% sits in the top ten. The chain carries TRBV7-2 and TRBJ1-5, with no clear D. This TCR derives from a woman between 50 and 59 years old with acute or convalescent COVID-19. Specimen: peripheral blood. CDR3 DNA sequence: TGTGCCAGCAGCTTATTGTCAGGCAATCAGCCCCAGCATTTT. This gives the protein CASSLLSGNQPQHF.